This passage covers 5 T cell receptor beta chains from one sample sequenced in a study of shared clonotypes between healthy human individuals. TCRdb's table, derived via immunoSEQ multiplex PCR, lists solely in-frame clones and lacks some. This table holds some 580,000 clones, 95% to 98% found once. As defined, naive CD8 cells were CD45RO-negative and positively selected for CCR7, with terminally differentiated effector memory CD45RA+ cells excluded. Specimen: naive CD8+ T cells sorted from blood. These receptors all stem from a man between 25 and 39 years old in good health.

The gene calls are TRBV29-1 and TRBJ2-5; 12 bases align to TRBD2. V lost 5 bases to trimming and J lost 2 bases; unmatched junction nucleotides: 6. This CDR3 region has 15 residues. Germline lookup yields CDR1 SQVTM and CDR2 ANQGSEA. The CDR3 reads CSVNGLAGKQETQYF. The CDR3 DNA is TGCAGCGTTAACGGACTAGCGGGAAAACAAGAGACCCAGTACTTC.

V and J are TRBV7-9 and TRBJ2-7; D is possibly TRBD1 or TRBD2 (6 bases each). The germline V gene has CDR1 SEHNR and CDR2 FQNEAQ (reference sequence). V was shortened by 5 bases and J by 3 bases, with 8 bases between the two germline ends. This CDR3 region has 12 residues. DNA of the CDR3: TGTGCCAGCAGCGAGGGGGGCTACGAGCAGTACTTC. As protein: CASSEGGYEQYF.

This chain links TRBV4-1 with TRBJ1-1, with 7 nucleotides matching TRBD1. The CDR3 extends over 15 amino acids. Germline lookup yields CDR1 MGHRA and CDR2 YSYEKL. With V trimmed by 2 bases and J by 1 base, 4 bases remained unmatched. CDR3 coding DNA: TGCGCCAGCAGCCAATCCCAGGGGGGGAACACTGAAGCTTTCTTT. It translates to CASSQSQGGNTEAFF.

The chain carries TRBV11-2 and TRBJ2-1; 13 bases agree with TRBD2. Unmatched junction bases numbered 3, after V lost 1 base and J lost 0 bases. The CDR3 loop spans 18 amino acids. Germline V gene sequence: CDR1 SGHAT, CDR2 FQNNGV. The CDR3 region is CASSLVGLAGSSYNEQFF. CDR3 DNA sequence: TGTGCCAGCAGCTTAGTGGGACTAGCGGGGAGCTCCTACAATGAGCAGTTCTTC.

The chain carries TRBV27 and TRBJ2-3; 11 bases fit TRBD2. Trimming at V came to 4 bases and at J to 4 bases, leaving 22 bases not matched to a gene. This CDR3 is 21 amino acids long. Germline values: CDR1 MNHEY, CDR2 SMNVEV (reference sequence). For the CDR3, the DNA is TGTGCCAGCAGTTCCCAATCCTTAACTAGCGGGAGACCCCCCGGGGCAGATACGCAGTATTTT. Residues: CASSSQSLTSGRPPGADTQYF.